This T cell receptor beta chain was captured by sequencing in a study of T-cell memory formation after mild COVID-19. This clonotype was observed a few times. Its antigen is undetermined. CDR1 and CDR2 (germline): SGHTA, FQGNSA. Trimming stripped 5 bases from V and 1 base from J, with 10 bases between. This CDR3 has 14 amino acids. TCRdb itself ran the 5' RACE reads through MiXCR, one entry per CDR3 protein. The sample contains around 250,000 distinct CDR3 sequences, approximately 9% of which appear only once. General study points: Within pre-infection memory, some responding clones were found, suggesting cross-reactive memory joined.

This clonotype originated in a man between 18 and 35 years old who had mild COVID-19 (a few samples of this study predate the infection). Cell type and time point are not known. The V call is TRBV7-2, the J call TRBJ2-3; D assignment may be TRBD1 or TRBD2 (5 bases each). Material: PBMCs or a T cell subset sorted from them (not recorded which). CDR3 DNA: TGTGCCAGCAGCACGGGACCCCGCACAGATACGCAGTATTTT. It yields the protein CASSTGPRTDTQYF.